This is a list of T cell receptor beta chains from one sample in a study of cytomegalovirus exposure and HLA in healthy donors. Sequencing used immunoSEQ multiplex PCR; TCRdb keeps in-frame clones, though not all of them. Of around 150,000 clones listed, under 90% are singletons. Specimen: PBMCs. All receptors derive from a woman in her late teens or twenties in good health and CMV-seropositive. Each CDR3 is given without its conserved first and last residue. The order of the fields is V gene, J gene, CDR3 protein.

v_gene: TRBV28
j_gene: TRBJ2-5
CDR3aa: ASIQRGEETQY

v_gene: TRBV28
j_gene: TRBJ2-1
CDR3aa: ASSFGGSAGGRNEQF

v_gene: TRBV14
j_gene: TRBJ2-1
CDR3aa: ASSRDSWATYNEQF

v_gene: TRBV2
j_gene: TRBJ2-7
CDR3aa: ASKKGLAGDEQY

v_gene: TRBV6-1
j_gene: TRBJ1-5
CDR3aa: ASSESGNQPQH

v_gene: TRBV27
j_gene: TRBJ2-2
CDR3aa: ASSLKGGSPGELF

v_gene: TRBV6-5
j_gene: TRBJ1-4
CDR3aa: ASSPRVREKLF

v_gene: TRBV7-6
j_gene: TRBJ1-1
CDR3aa: ASSPGSRLGEAF

v_gene: TRBV30
j_gene: TRBJ2-7
CDR3aa: AWSFARDYEQY

v_gene: TRBV7-3
j_gene: TRBJ2-7
CDR3aa: ASSPGQGAYEQY

v_gene: TRBV5-4
j_gene: TRBJ2-7
CDR3aa: ASTSNNRDEQY

v_gene: TRBV28
j_gene: TRBJ2-7
CDR3aa: ASSLSQGQGYEQY

v_gene: TRBV9
j_gene: TRBJ1-1
CDR3aa: ASSVGGRPDTEAF

v_gene: TRBV5-6
j_gene: TRBJ1-1
CDR3aa: ASSFDTASNTEAF

v_gene: TRBV18
j_gene: TRBJ2-7
CDR3aa: ASSPRGSSYEQY

v_gene: TRBV4-1
j_gene: TRBJ2-1
CDR3aa: ASSLPLAYNEQF

v_gene: TRBV7-2
j_gene: TRBJ2-4
CDR3aa: ASSKGTGADIQY

v_gene: TRBV19
j_gene: TRBJ2-3
CDR3aa: ASSTKLAQWADTQY

v_gene: TRBV28
j_gene: TRBJ1-5
CDR3aa: ASSPTGQPQH

v_gene: TRBV6-5
j_gene: TRBJ1-5
CDR3aa: ASNRGYNQPQH

v_gene: TRBV6-4
j_gene: TRBJ2-1
CDR3aa: ASSDSGTSEINEQF

v_gene: TRBV2
j_gene: TRBJ2-5
CDR3aa: AGWTSGSQETQY

v_gene: TRBV12-2
j_gene: TRBJ2-7
CDR3aa: ASRTDRGRLGEQY

v_gene: TRBV30
j_gene: TRBJ2-7
CDR3aa: AWRPSGIGEQY

v_gene: TRBV27
j_gene: TRBJ2-1
CDR3aa: ASSPSTGTYNEQF

v_gene: TRBV11-2
j_gene: TRBJ2-1
CDR3aa: ASSPRLAGGSGRYNEQF

v_gene: TRBV6-5
j_gene: TRBJ2-5
CDR3aa: ASSTGTEETQY

v_gene: TRBV7-9
j_gene: TRBJ2-7
CDR3aa: ASSDRVTYEQY

v_gene: TRBV27
j_gene: TRBJ2-1
CDR3aa: ASSSTGVNNEQF

v_gene: TRBV29-1
j_gene: TRBJ1-2
CDR3aa: SVLDRGRYGYT

v_gene: TRBV5-1
j_gene: TRBJ2-1
CDR3aa: ATSEVPSSYNEQF

v_gene: TRBV6-5
j_gene: TRBJ1-1
CDR3aa: ASSFVRGFGTEAF

v_gene: TRBV27
j_gene: TRBJ2-5
CDR3aa: ASSPQLKETQY